Shown below are 4 T cell receptor beta chains from a single sample sequenced in a study of blood T cell repertoires in COVID-19. Profiling relied on immunoSEQ multiplex PCR, and the TCRdb table lists in-frame clones only, not all of them. The table lists tens of thousands of clones, 75% to 85% of them singletons. Material for sequencing was peripheral blood. These receptors were taken from a man in his 60s with acute or convalescent COVID-19.

This clone was observed a single time. V is TRBV25-1 and J is TRBJ2-2; D perhaps matches TRBD1 (6 bases). CDR3 size: 13 residues. Trimming removed 5 bases at V and 6 bases at J, with 10 bases between. Germline CDR1 is MGHDK and CDR2 is SYGVNS. CDR3 DNA: TGTGCCAGCAGTCGACGACAGGCCGGGGAGCTGTTTTTT. Translated, it gives CASSRRQAGELFF.

The gene calls are TRBV14 and TRBJ1-1; tentative D call: TRBD1 (6 bases). CDR3 size: 15 residues. Between the trimmed V and J ends, which lost 3 bases and 6 bases, there was a span of 17 bases. Germline V gives CDR1 SGHDN, CDR2 FVKESK. Written as DNA, the CDR3 is TGTGCCAGCAGCCAGCCGGAGGGGGGGAGGCCTGAAGCTTTCTTT. Amino acids: CASSQPEGGRPEAFF. Full variable domain (remainder filled in from reference TRBV14 and TRBJ1-1): EAGVTQFPSHSVIEKGQTVTLRCDPISGHDNLYWYRRVMGKEIKFLLHFVKESKQDESGMPNNRFLAERTGGTYSTLKVQPAELEDSGVYFCASSQPEGGRPEAFFGQGTRLTVV.

This chain uses TRBV7-7 with TRBJ2-5; 8 bases are shared with TRBD1. This CDR3 is built from 14 residues. Losses at the gene ends were 5 bases for V and 5 bases for J; bases not matched to a gene: 7. The V gene's germline CDR1 is SSHAT and CDR2 FNYEAQ (reference sequence). CDR3 protein: CASSNRGSGETQYF. The CDR3 DNA reads TGTGCCAGCAGCAACAGGGGGTCGGGGGAGACCCAGTACTTC.

The chain is built from TRBV7-9 and TRBJ2-2; D possibly corresponds to TRBD2 (5 bases). The V gene's germline CDR1 is SEHNR and CDR2 FQNEAQ (reference sequence). The CDR3 loop spans 14 amino acids. The ends were cut back, 5 bases at V and 1 base at J, with 8 bases in the middle. The CDR3 sequence is CASSVGRNTGELFF. In DNA form, the CDR3 reads TGTGCCAGCAGCGTGGGGAGGAACACCGGGGAGCTGTTTTTT.